The next 27 T cell receptor beta chains were all read from a single sample in a study of T cells after yellow fever vaccination. TCRdb reprocessed the 5' RACE reads via MiXCR and lists one record per CDR3 protein. The sample yields some 390,000 distinct CDR3 sequences, roughly 6.2% seen once. The specimen comprised PBMCs, sampled 5 days after the yellow fever booster vaccination. These receptors were taken from a man aged 25-45 years who received the YFV17D yellow fever vaccine.

This clonotype was counted a few times. The chain links TRBV29-1 to TRBJ2-7, with no clear D. Germline CDR1 and CDR2: SQVTM and ANQGSEA. The CDR3 length is 11 residues. V lost 3 bases and J 3 bases, leaving 6 bases between the germline ends. CDR3 DNA: TGCAGCGTTGACAAAAACTACGAGCAGTACTTC. Its protein is CSVDKNYEQYF.

Only a few counts were recorded for this clonotype. The chain is built from TRBV20-1 and TRBJ1-4, with a tentative D call TRBD1 (6 bases). Germline V gene data show CDR1 as DFQATT and CDR2 as SNEGSKA (reference sequence). CDR3 length: 15 residues. V lost 0 bases and J lost 2, with 10 bases in between. Written as DNA, the CDR3 is TGCAGTGCTAGAGATCTCCAGGGGACTAATGAAAAACTGTTTTTT. Its protein product is CSARDLQGTNEKLFF.

This clonotype was observed at least ten times. This sequence joins TRBV5-1 and TRBJ1-5, with D tentatively TRBD1 (5 bases). V gave up 0 bases and J gave up 5 bases, with 12 bases separating them. Germline-derived CDR1 and CDR2 are SGHRS and YFSETQ. The CDR3 loop spans 15 amino acids. CDR3 bases: TGCGCCAGCAGCTTGGAGGGCAGGGCCCATCAGCCCCAGCATTTT. Translated, it gives CASSLEGRAHQPQHF.

The rearrangement uses TRBV7-9 and TRBJ1-6; D is undetermined. Germline-derived CDR1 and CDR2 are SEHNR and FQNEAQ (reference sequence). CDR3 length: 13 residues. Trimming pared 4 bases from V and 7 bases from J, leaving 8 bases between. CDR3 sequence: CASSYVGNSPLHF. The CDR3 DNA sequence: TGTGCCAGCAGCTACGTTGGGAATTCACCCCTCCACTTT.

There are many counts of this clonotype. The J gene is TRBJ2-7, the V gene TRBV20-1; tentatively, D is TRBD1 (7 bases). Germline loops: CDR1 DFQATT, CDR2 SNEGSKA (reference sequence). V was clipped by 4 bases and J by 5 bases, with 21 bases between them. The CDR3 loop spans 15 amino acids. This CDR3 is CSANPPGGYRNEQYF. The CDR3, as DNA: TGCAGTGCTAACCCCCCAGGGGGGTATAGGAACGAGCAGTACTTC.

Many counts were recorded for this clonotype. V usage is TRBV6-5 and J usage is TRBJ2-7; 9 nucleotides match TRBD2. The V gene's germline CDR1 is MNHEY and CDR2 SVGAGI. The V segment lost 2 bases and the J segment 7 bases; nucleotides outside the gene matches: 15. The CDR3 extends over 17 amino acids. Here the CDR3 DNA reads TGTGCCAGCAGTTACCGCCGAATAGCGGGAGACCCCAGTGAGCAGTACTTC. It encodes CASSYRRIAGDPSEQYF.

This clonotype occurred many times. The chain joins TRBV6-1 to TRBJ2-5; 11 positions match TRBD1. This CDR3 comprises 16 residues. Per germline, CDR1 MNHNS and CDR2 SASEGT. With 1 base clipped from V and 5 bases from J, the junction kept 6 bases outside the gene matches. CDR3 loop: CASSEVGGQGGETQYF. In nucleotides, the CDR3 is TGTGCCAGCAGTGAAGTGGGGGGACAGGGGGGGGAGACCCAGTACTTC.

This clonotype was detected ten times or more. The chain is built from TRBV10-2 and TRBJ1-3, with D tentatively TRBD1 (5 bases). The V end lost 7 bases, the J end lost 2 bases, and 15 bases lay between the germline ends. This CDR3 has 15 residues. In germline, CDR1 is WSHSY, CDR2 SAAADI. CDR3 loop: CASKTGVDPGNTIYF. In DNA, the CDR3 is TGCGCCAGCAAAACAGGAGTTGATCCTGGAAACACCATATATTTT.

This clonotype was picked up many times. J is TRBJ2-7 and V is TRBV5-1, with a possible D match to TRBD2 (5 bases). V lost 4 bases and J 0 bases, leaving 11 bases between the germline ends. CDR1 is SGHRS and CDR2 is YFSETQ in the germline V gene. This CDR3 is built from 14 residues. The CDR3 spells CASSRRDSSYEQYF. CDR3 in DNA: TGCGCCAGCAGCCGCCGGGATAGCTCCTACGAGCAGTACTTC.

Concerning this clonotype itself: This clone may be a read error of a much larger clone one base away. The genes are TRBV5-8 and TRBJ2-1, with D possibly being TRBD1 (6 bases). CDR3 size: 17 residues. Germline V gives CDR1 SGHTS, CDR2 YDEGEE. The chain's CDR3 is CASSPGGVGTSYNERFF. For the CDR3, the DNA is TGTGCCAGCAGCCCAGGCGGCGTGGGGACATCGTATAATGAGCGGTTCTTC.

This clonotype was found many times. In DNA form, the CDR3 reads TGTGCCAGCAGCTTGGTGGGTTCCCTGGGCAATGAGCAGTTCTTC. Its translation: CASSLVGSLGNEQFF. The chain is built from TRBV5-4 and TRBJ2-1; D is ambiguous. The CDR3 sequence is 15 residues long. CDR1 and CDR2 from the germline V gene are SGHNT and YYREEE (reference sequence). Trimming took off 0 bases at V and 6 bases at J, with 13 bases between the two ends.

There are a few counts of this clonotype. The V call is TRBV19, the J call TRBJ1-1; D is undetermined. Germline V gives CDR1 LNHDA, CDR2 SQIVND (reference sequence). V lost 5 bases and J lost 6, with 13 bases in between. This CDR3 is 13 amino acids long. The DNA for the CDR3 is TGTGCCAGTAGTCCCGCGGTTCGGTCTGAAGCTTTCTTT. It is translated as CASSPAVRSEAFF.

There are many counts of this clonotype. The CDR3 coding sequence is TGTGCCAGCAGCCCAGACGCAGGCCGCTCCTACGAGCAGTACTTC. It encodes CASSPDAGRSYEQYF. The rearrangement joins TRBV7-6 to TRBJ2-7, with no clear D. Germline loops: CDR1 SGHVS, CDR2 FNYEAQ. Trimming left V 5 bases short and J 0 bases short, with 14 bases between. This CDR3 is 15 amino acids long.

At least ten counts were recorded for this clonotype. The rearrangement joins TRBV7-6 to TRBJ2-4; D might be TRBD2 (6 bases). CDR1 is SGHVS and CDR2 is FNYEAQ in the germline V gene. This CDR3 spans 15 amino acids. Trimming shortened V by 3 bases and J by 10 bases, and 19 bases separated the two germline ends. Written as DNA, the CDR3 is TGTGCCAGCAGCTTCCTCCCGCTACCGGGAGATATTCAGTACTTC. It encodes CASSFLPLPGDIQYF.

The gene calls are TRBV7-8 and TRBJ2-5; maybe TRBD1 (5 bases). Germline CDR1 and CDR2: SGHVS and FQNEAQ. The CDR3 has 13 residues. Trimming pared 5 bases from V and 2 bases from J, leaving 9 bases between. The CDR3 protein is CASSRQKQETQYF. CDR3 coding DNA: TGTGCCAGCAGCCGACAGAAACAAGAGACCCAGTACTTC.

In its sample, this clonotype was seen many times. This chain uses TRBV12-3 or TRBV12-4 with TRBJ1-5, with a weak D call TRBD1 (6 bases). This CDR3 is built from 13 residues. With 5 bases removed from V and 6 bases from J, the gap between germline ends came to 11 bases. The CDR3 is CASSPGQFQPQHF. The CDR3 nucleotides are TGTGCCAGCAGTCCCGGACAGTTTCAGCCCCAGCATTTT.

The rearrangement links TRBV7-2 to TRBJ2-3, with 9 nucleotides matching TRBD2. Looked up from germline, CDR1 is SGHTA and CDR2 is FQGNSA. V lost 5 bases, J lost 4 bases, and 13 bases stayed unmatched. The CDR3 is 17 residues long. CDR3 sequence (DNA): TGTGCCAGCAGCCTTTCCGGGACTAGCTCGGCGGCAGATACGCAGTATTTT. As protein: CASSLSGTSSAADTQYF.

CDR3 sequence reads: CASSAQGGSEQFF. Written as DNA, the CDR3 is TGTGCCAGCAGCGCACAGGGGGGCAGTGAGCAGTTCTTC. V usage is TRBV7-2 and J usage is TRBJ2-1; 8 nucleotides agree with TRBD1. Germline CDR1 is SGHTA and CDR2 is FQGNSA. The CDR3 length is 13 residues. Trimming cost V 5 bases and J 9 bases; bases outside gene matches: 6.

This clonotype was detected only a few times. The chain is built from TRBV7-9 and TRBJ2-1, with 15 nucleotides matching TRBD2. Trimming took 1 base from V and 10 from J; bases not matched to a gene: 8. This CDR3 is built from 17 residues. Germline V lookup: CDR1 SEHNR, CDR2 FQNEAQ (reference sequence). CDR3 bases: TGTGCCAGCAGCTTAGTAGGGACTAGCGGGAGGACGAAAGAGCAGTTCTTC. The encoded protein is CASSLVGTSGRTKEQFF.

This clonotype was found a few times. This sequence joins TRBV12-3 or TRBV12-4 and TRBJ1-6; perhaps TRBD1 as D (6 bases). The length of the CDR3 is 15 residues. V lost 5 bases to trimming and J lost 9 bases, with 17 bases between them. In DNA, the CDR3 is TGTGCCAGCAGTATGAGCGGCCTAGGGGGTTCACCCCTCCACTTT. Its translation: CASSMSGLGGSPLHF.

The chain is built from TRBV29-1 and TRBJ2-3, with D perhaps TRBD1 (6 bases). V lost 7 bases and J 10 bases, leaving 21 bases between the germline ends. The CDR3 contains 13 residues. The germline CDR1 and CDR2 sequences are SQVTM and ANQGSEA. The DNA of the CDR3 is TGCAGCGGGCAGAAGTCGGACCCAGGGGCGCAGTATTTT. The encoded protein is CSGQKSDPGAQYF.

The chain links TRBV19 to TRBJ2-1; 9 bases match TRBD2. CDR1 is LNHDA and CDR2 is SQIVND in the germline V gene (reference sequence). The V and J ends lost 4 bases and 12 bases, in that order; junction bases with no gene match: 7. The length of the CDR3 is 13 residues. The CDR3 reads CASSTRTSEGQFF. CDR3 coding DNA: TGTGCCAGTAGTACCCGGACTAGCGAGGGGCAGTTCTTC.

This clonotype has a handful of counts. The genes are TRBV6-5 and TRBJ1-2; 7 bases fit TRBD1. The CDR3 is made up of 15 amino acids. J lost 0 bases, V lost 3 bases, and 4 bases had no gene match. Germline V lookup: CDR1 MNHEY, CDR2 SVGAGI. The DNA for the CDR3 is TGTGCCAGCAGTTATCTAGGGACAGCTAACTATGGCTACACCTTC. Its translation: CASSYLGTANYGYTF.

The chain has TRBV7-9 and TRBJ2-3; D is possibly TRBD2 (6 bases). This CDR3 contains 14 residues. Per the germline V gene, CDR1 is SEHNR and CDR2 is FQNEAQ (reference sequence). The germline V and J ends were trimmed by 2 bases and 7 bases, with 13 bases remaining between them. The CDR3 is CASSLRPGVNTQYF. The DNA of the CDR3 is TGTGCCAGCAGCTTAAGACCGGGAGTGAATACGCAGTATTTT.

This sequence joins TRBV18 and TRBJ2-7; D is possibly TRBD1 (5 bases). With 2 bases removed from V and 4 bases from J, the gap between germline ends came to 12 bases. The CDR3 consists of 14 residues. Germline assignment: CDR1 KGHSH and CDR2 LQKENI. The CDR3 DNA follows: TGTGCCAGCTCACCAGGGGCACAAGCGTACGAGCAGTACTTC. Amino acid sequence: CASSPGAQAYEQYF.

The sample holds a few counts of this clonotype. The genes are TRBV20-1 and TRBJ2-7, with 11 bases that match TRBD2. The J segment lost 3 bases and the V segment lost 5 bases, leaving 15 bases of the junction unmatched. The CDR3 contains 17 residues. From germline, CDR1 is DFQATT and CDR2 SNEGSKA (reference sequence). The chain's CDR3 is CSAERTGPGLAVYEQYF. DNA of the CDR3: TGCAGTGCTGAAAGGACAGGCCCGGGACTAGCGGTCTACGAGCAGTACTTC.

This clonotype was detected only a few times. The chain links TRBV7-2 to TRBJ2-1; TRBD2 might be the D (5 bases). V lost 9 bases and J lost 9, with 21 bases in between. The CDR3 has 14 amino acids. Germline CDR1 reads SGHTA; CDR2 reads FQGNSA. The CDR3 loop reads CASTIGGPPGEQFF. Here the CDR3 DNA reads TGTGCCAGTACCATAGGCGGGCCCCCGGGTGAGCAGTTCTTC.